These T cell receptor beta chains were read from a single sample in a study of CD8 T cells in ankylosing spondylitis. TCRdb passed the 5' RACE reads through MiXCR, listing each CDR3 protein once. This sample has around 130,000 distinct CDR3 sequences; 9.3% occur once, and the top ten carry 2.5% to 4%. Sample: blood, either unsorted or a sorted T cell fraction (not recorded which). All receptors come from a male donor with ankylosing spondylitis or in good health (not recorded which). The CDR3 runs from the conserved cysteine through the conserved F or W. The D gene is left open where the match is weak. Part of the rows lack a size; the others show once, few, many or a class for expanded clones.

v_call	cdr3_length	j_call	clone_size	d_call	cdr3_nt	cdr3_aa
TRBV6-2/TRBV6-3	15	TRBJ2-1	-	-	TGTGCCAGCAGGGGACTTGTCGGGAGTGGTTTTGAGCAGTTCTTC	CASRGLVGSGFEQFF
TRBV12-3/TRBV12-4	12	TRBJ1-2	many	-	TGTGCCAGCAGTTTAGGGACGTATGGCTACACCTTC	CASSLGTYGYTF
TRBV20-1	14	TRBJ2-5	-	TRBD2	TGCAGTGCTTCTTTAGCGGGAGGGTTCGGGACCCAGTACTTC	CSASLAGGFGTQYF
TRBV20-1	15	TRBJ2-5	many	TRBD2	TGCAGTGCACTCCCGGGTAGCGGGAACCAAGAGACCCAGTACTTC	CSALPGSGNQETQYF
TRBV12-3/TRBV12-4	13	TRBJ2-5	-	TRBD1	TGTGCCAGCAGTTCCACAGGGGTAGAGACCCAGTACTTC	CASSSTGVETQYF
TRBV10-3	15	TRBJ2-1	many	TRBD2	TGTGCCATCAGTGATGTAGCGGGAGGGTTAAATGAGCAGTTCTTC	CAISDVAGGLNEQFF
TRBV7-2	16	TRBJ1-2	few	-	TGTGCCAGCAGCTCCTTGGGAACAGGGAAACATTATGGCTACACCTTC	CASSSLGTGKHYGYTF
TRBV12-3/TRBV12-4	15	TRBJ1-1	many	-	TGTGCCAGCAGTTCGACCATGGGACAGAACACTGAAGCTTTCTTT	CASSSTMGQNTEAFF
TRBV7-2	14	TRBJ2-3	many	-	TGTGCCAGCAGCCGTAGCGGCCCTTGGGATACGCAGTATTTT	CASSRSGPWDTQYF
TRBV12-3/TRBV12-4	16	TRBJ2-5	-	-	TGTGCCAGCAGTTTGCGCCCCCGTACTAGCCGAGAGACCCAGTACTTC	CASSLRPRTSRETQYF
TRBV3-1	18	TRBJ2-6	few	TRBD1	TGTGCCAGCAGCCCGTGGACAGGGTTTTACTCTGGGGCCAACGTCCTGACTTTC	CASSPWTGFYSGANVLTF
TRBV5-1	18	TRBJ2-5	many	-	TGCGCCAGCAGCTTCAGAACAGGGATGGGGAGGAACCAAGAGACCCAGTACTTC	CASSFRTGMGRNQETQYF
TRBV29-1	15	TRBJ2-5	-	-	TGCAGCGTTGATCTACAGGGACTACCGGGAGAGACCCAGTACTTC	CSVDLQGLPGETQYF
TRBV12-3/TRBV12-4	13	TRBJ2-2	many	-	TGTGCCAGCAGTTTTCAGGAGTCCGGGGAGCTGTTTTTT	CASSFQESGELFF
TRBV19	15	TRBJ1-2	many	TRBD1	TGTGCCAGTAGTATGTGGACAGGGGACGTTGGGGGCTACACCTTC	CASSMWTGDVGGYTF
TRBV5-6	14	TRBJ2-3	many	-	TGTGCCAGCAGCACTCAAGGACTGGCCGATACGCAGTATTTT	CASSTQGLADTQYF
TRBV5-6	16	TRBJ2-1	few	-	TGTGCCAGCAGCTTGGCCGGGGTAGCCCCCTACAATGAGCAGTTCTTC	CASSLAGVAPYNEQFF
TRBV7-2	13	TRBJ2-7	many	-	TGTGCCAGCAGCTTACAGGCCAACTACGAGCAGTACTTC	CASSLQANYEQYF
TRBV5-1	14	TRBJ2-3	-	TRBD2	TGCGCCAGCAGCTTGCAAGCGGGAGCGGATACGCAGTATTTT	CASSLQAGADTQYF
TRBV28	18	TRBJ2-1	-	-	TGTGCCAGCAGCCCTCAAGGGAACAGGGTTGATTCCTACAATGAGCAGTTCTTC	CASSPQGNRVDSYNEQFF
TRBV7-2	15	TRBJ2-1	-	TRBD1	TGTGCCAGCAGCTTCCGGGACAGCCGTTACAATGAGCAGTTCTTC	CASSFRDSRYNEQFF
TRBV4-2	16	TRBJ1-2	-	TRBD1	TGTGCCAGCAGCCAAGCCCCCGGGACAGGGCGGGGTGGCTACACCTTC	CASSQAPGTGRGGYTF
TRBV12-3/TRBV12-4	16	TRBJ2-6	few	-	TGTGCCAGCAACCCGACAGTTAGATCTGGGGCCAACGTCCTGACTTTC	CASNPTVRSGANVLTF
TRBV5-1	15	TRBJ2-2	-	-	TGCGCCAGCAGCCCAAACATGATAATCACCGGGGAGCTGTTTTTT	CASSPNMIITGELFF
TRBV7-6	15	TRBJ2-7	few	-	TGTGCCAGCAGCAAGAATTACGACTACTCCTACGAGCAGTACTTC	CASSKNYDYSYEQYF
TRBV5-1	16	TRBJ2-1	many	-	TGCGCCAGCAGCTCCCCGCAGGGGGGATCCTACAATGAGCAGTTCTTC	CASSSPQGGSYNEQFF
TRBV29-1	14	TRBJ1-1	many	TRBD1	TGCAGCGTGGCAGGGGGTTCGCGGATTGCTGAAGCTTTCTTT	CSVAGGSRIAEAFF
TRBV7-3	18	TRBJ2-1	few	TRBD1	TGTGCCAGCAGCTTAACGGGGACAGGGTTAATTCGCAACAATGAGCAGTTCTTC	CASSLTGTGLIRNNEQFF
TRBV12-3/TRBV12-4	15	TRBJ2-1	few	-	TGTGCCAGCAGTTATACCCCTAGAGTCGGCAATGAGCAGTTCTTC	CASSYTPRVGNEQFF
TRBV5-1	13	TRBJ2-2	many	-	TGCGCCAGCAGGGGGAGAGACACCGGGGAGCTGTTTTTT	CASRGRDTGELFF
TRBV12-3/TRBV12-4	13	TRBJ2-1	many	TRBD2	TGTGCCAGCACCAACGGGGGAGGGTTGGAGCAGTTCTTC	CASTNGGGLEQFF
TRBV12-3/TRBV12-4	16	TRBJ1-1	-	TRBD1	TGTGCCAGCAGCCTGGGACAGGGGGCGGTGAACACTGAAGCTTTCTTT	CASSLGQGAVNTEAFF
TRBV20-1	13	TRBJ2-7	few	TRBD2	TGCAGTGCTAGGTCGGGGGAGGGCTACGAGCAGTACTTC	CSARSGEGYEQYF
TRBV5-1	13	TRBJ2-2	-	-	TGCGCCAGCAGCTTGGATCTTCCCGGGGAGCTGTTTTTT	CASSLDLPGELFF
TRBV28	13	TRBJ1-2	many	-	TGTGCCAGCAACTTGCCAGGGAACTATGGCTACACCTTC	CASNLPGNYGYTF
TRBV28	16	TRBJ2-7	many	TRBD2	TGTGCCAGCAGTTTGGGTGGAATAGCGGGCACCTACGAGCAGTACTTC	CASSLGGIAGTYEQYF
TRBV7-3	16	TRBJ2-5	many	-	TGTGCCAGCAGCTTATACCCTTCGGCCCCTCAAGAGACCCAGTACTTC	CASSLYPSAPQETQYF
TRBV29-1	16	TRBJ2-1	many	TRBD2	TGCAGCGTCCAATCCGGGACTAGCGGGAGTTTGAATGAGCAGTTCTTC	CSVQSGTSGSLNEQFF
TRBV12-3/TRBV12-4	14	TRBJ1-3	many	-	TGTGCCAGCAGTTTATCCTCTCCAGGAAACACCATATATTTT	CASSLSSPGNTIYF
TRBV6-2/TRBV6-3	15	TRBJ2-7	many	TRBD1	TGTGCCAGCAGTTTTCCAGGGGGAACGGTGTACGAGCAGTACTTC	CASSFPGGTVYEQYF
TRBV5-1	17	TRBJ2-1	-	TRBD2	TGCGCCAGCAGCTTGGAGCAGCTAGCGGGATTTGACAATGAGCAGTTCTTC	CASSLEQLAGFDNEQFF
TRBV12-3/TRBV12-4	15	TRBJ2-2	-	TRBD1	TGTGCCAGCAGCAAAGGACAGGGGGCCACCGGGGAGCTGTTTTTT	CASSKGQGATGELFF
TRBV5-6	18	TRBJ2-3	many	TRBD2	TGTGCCAGCAGCCCCTCAGTCGGGGCGGGAGAGTGGGGAGATACGCAGTATTTT	CASSPSVGAGEWGDTQYF
TRBV20-1	15	TRBJ1-5	many	TRBD1	TGCAGTGCTAGGGACAGGGTAAATAGCAATCAGCCCCAGCATTTT	CSARDRVNSNQPQHF
TRBV5-1	17	TRBJ1-1	many	-	TGCGCCAGCGCTAGATGGGTAACCCGAGGGATGAACACTGAAGCTTTCTTT	CASARWVTRGMNTEAFF
TRBV18	15	TRBJ2-1	medium-sized	TRBD2	TGTGCCAGCTCCCCGAGGGGCGGGAGAGGCAATGAGCAGTTCTTC	CASSPRGGRGNEQFF
TRBV29-1	13	TRBJ2-1	many	-	TGCAGCGTTGTTGGTCAGCCTGGCAATGAGCAGTTCTTC	CSVVGQPGNEQFF
TRBV15	15	TRBJ2-7	many	-	TGTGCCACCAGCAGAGTCCGGGAAACATTGGGGGAGCAGTACTTC	CATSRVRETLGEQYF
TRBV6-1	16	TRBJ1-1	many	-	TGTGCCAGCAGCCCTGCCGATCTGGCATTTGGCACTGAAGCTTTCTTT	CASSPADLAFGTEAFF
TRBV28	16	TRBJ2-1	many	TRBD2	TGTGCCAGCAGTGAGGGGGGACTAGCGGGAAATAATGAGCAGTTCTTC	CASSEGGLAGNNEQFF
TRBV20-1	14	TRBJ2-3	few	-	TGCAGTGCTAGGAGCGGTTCTAGCACAGATACGCAGTATTTT	CSARSGSSTDTQYF
TRBV12-3/TRBV12-4	16	TRBJ2-2	many	-	TGTGCCAGCACCCGCGGTCCGGACCCGAACACCGGGGAGCTGTTTTTT	CASTRGPDPNTGELFF
TRBV29-1	13	TRBJ1-1	-	TRBD1	TGCAGCGTTGAGGACAGGGGAAGGACTGAAGCTTTCTTT	CSVEDRGRTEAFF
TRBV5-6	14	TRBJ2-3	many	-	TGTGCCAGCAGCTTGCGACTATCCACAGATACGCAGTATTTT	CASSLRLSTDTQYF
TRBV6-5	15	TRBJ2-5	many	-	TGTGCCAGCAGTTATGAGGGAGCTCTGCGAGAGACCCAGTACTTC	CASSYEGALRETQYF